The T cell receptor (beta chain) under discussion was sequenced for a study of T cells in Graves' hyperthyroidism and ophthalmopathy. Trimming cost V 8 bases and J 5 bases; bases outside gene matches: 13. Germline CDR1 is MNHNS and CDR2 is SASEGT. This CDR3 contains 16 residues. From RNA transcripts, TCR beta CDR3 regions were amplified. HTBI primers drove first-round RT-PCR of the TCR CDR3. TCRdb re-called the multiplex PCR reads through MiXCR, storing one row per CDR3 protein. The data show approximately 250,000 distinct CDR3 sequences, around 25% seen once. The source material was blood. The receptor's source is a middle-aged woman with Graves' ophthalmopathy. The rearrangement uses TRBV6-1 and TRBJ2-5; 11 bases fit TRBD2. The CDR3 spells CASGIAGGPEFETQYF. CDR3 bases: TGTGCCAGCGGAATAGCGGGAGGGCCGGAGTTCGAGACCCAGTACTTC.